One and the same sample provided the 24 T cell receptor beta chains below, sequenced in a study of shared clonotypes between healthy human individuals. The data were produced by immunoSEQ multiplex PCR, yet TCRdb's version contains in-frame clones alone and is incomplete. The table records approximately 250,000 clones, over 60% of them present only once. Sequenced sample: memory CD4+ T cells sorted from blood. Subset given: CD45RA-negative fraction. These receptors were collected from a man younger than 45 in good health.

This clone was observed a few times. The chain has TRBV11-2 and TRBJ2-1; D is possibly TRBD1 or TRBD2 (6 bases each). Germline CDR1 SGHAT, CDR2 FQNNGV. This CDR3 has 13 amino acids. V dropped 2 bases and J dropped 15 bases, with 17 bases sitting between them. CDR3 loop: CASSLHREAVWFF. In DNA, the CDR3 is TGTGCCAGCAGCTTACACAGGGAGGCCGTTTGGTTCTTC.

This chain joins TRBV28 and TRBJ2-7; TRBD2 matches at 7 bases. CDR3 length equals 16 residues. V was clipped by 3 bases and J by 2 bases; unmatched bases: 10. Germline V gene lookup returns CDR1 MDHEN and CDR2 SYDVKM. The CDR3 coding sequence is TGTGCCAGCAGTTTCGCCGGGTCTAGCGGCACCTACGAGCAGTACTTC. As protein: CASSFAGSSGTYEQYF.

The V gene is TRBV4-2, the J gene TRBJ1-4; 7 bases line up with TRBD1. Germline-derived CDR1 and CDR2 are LGHNA and YNFKEQ. Germline trimming cut 3 bases from V and 12 bases from J; bases unmatched to any gene: 16. There are 16 residues in the CDR3. CDR3 coding DNA: TGTGCCAGCAGCCAGGGGGATCGACAAGGGGGCGAGGAACTGTTTTTT. Translated: CASSQGDRQGGEELFF.

The gene calls are TRBV2 and TRBJ2-1; no clear D. V was clipped by 5 bases and J by 9 bases, with 14 bases between them. The V gene's germline CDR1 is SNHLY and CDR2 FYNNEI. The CDR3 extends over 13 amino acids. The CDR3 sequence: CASSPQRQLEQFF. The CDR3 DNA is TGTGCCAGCAGTCCCCAACGGCAGCTTGAGCAGTTCTTC.

The chain employs TRBV7-2 and TRBJ2-5, with TRBD2 identical over 8 bases. This CDR3 region has 16 residues. In germline, CDR1 is SGHTA, CDR2 FQGNSA. V dropped 1 base and J dropped 5; count of bases not matched to a gene: 9. The CDR3 coding sequence is TGTGCCAGCAGCTTAGATGCGGGAGGTTTCGGGGAGACCCAGTACTTC. Amino acids: CASSLDAGGFGETQYF.

This clone was seen once. This chain connects TRBV5-1 to TRBJ2-3, with a weak D call TRBD2 (5 bases). V was trimmed by 7 bases and J by 3 bases, leaving 18 bases between them. Germline V gene lookup returns CDR1 SGHRS and CDR2 YFSETQ. This CDR3 comprises 15 residues. DNA of the CDR3: TGCGCCAGCCGATCCGACACACGCGGGACAGATACGCAGTATTTT. This codes for CASRSDTRGTDTQYF.

J is TRBJ2-5 and V is TRBV7-6, with D tentatively TRBD1 or TRBD2 (5 bases each). The CDR3 is made up of 13 amino acids. Germline CDR1 SGHVS, CDR2 FNYEAQ. Trimming cost V 5 bases and J 4 bases, with 11 bases left between them. The CDR3 here is CASSPGTGETQYF. As DNA, the CDR3 is TGTGCCAGCAGCCCCGGGACCGGAGAGACCCAGTACTTC. Full variable domain (rest looked up from reference TRBV7-6 and TRBJ2-5): GAGVSQSPRYKVTKRGQDVALRCDPISGHVSLYWYRQALGQGPEFLTYFNYEAQQDKSGLPNDRFSAERPEGSISTLTIQRTEQRDSAMYRCASSPGTGETQYFGPGTRLLVL.

This clone has just a few counts. The J gene is TRBJ2-2, the V gene TRBV11-3; 8 nucleotides line up with TRBD1. The CDR3 covers 15 residues. Germline V gives CDR1 SGHNT, CDR2 YENEEA. The junction had 1 base not matched to a gene; V was cut back by 3 bases and J by 1 base. The CDR3, as DNA: TGTGCCAGCAGCTTTGGACAGGGGAACACCGGGGAGCTGTTTTTT. Residues: CASSFGQGNTGELFF.

The genes are TRBV5-6 and TRBJ2-3; 12 positions match TRBD2. Germline V gene sequence: CDR1 SGHDT, CDR2 YYEEEE. J was trimmed by 6 bases and V by 4 bases; bases with no gene match: 12. This CDR3 region has 17 residues. CDR3 coding DNA: TGTGCCAGCAGCCAGACGACTAGCGGGAGCCGGAGGGATACGCAGTATTTT. This codes for CASSQTTSGSRRDTQYF.

This chain joins TRBV11-1 and TRBJ2-3, with 8 bases fitting TRBD2. V shed 3 bases and J 5 bases; nucleotides not matched to a gene: 10. The CDR3 consists of 16 residues. Germline assignment: CDR1 SGHAT and CDR2 FQDESV (reference sequence). CDR3 DNA sequence: TGTGCCAGCAGCTTGCCGTCCAGCGGGAGAGGAGATACGCAGTATTTT. Its translation: CASSLPSSGRGDTQYF. Full variable domain (outside the CDR3, taken from reference TRBV11-1 and TRBJ2-3): EAEVAQSPRYKITEKSQAVAFWCDPISGHATLYWYRQILGQGPELLVQFQDESVVDDSQLPKDRFSAERLKGVDSTLKIQPAELGDSAMYLCASSLPSSGRGDTQYFGPGTRLTVL.

This chain uses TRBV7-8 with TRBJ2-2, with D tentatively TRBD2 (6 bases). V lost 7 bases, J lost 1 base, and 19 bases lay in between. Germline V gene data show CDR1 as SGHVS and CDR2 as FQNEAQ. The CDR3 covers 17 residues. CDR3 in DNA: TGTGCCAGCACAGGGACTGCCCTCCGTATGAACACCGGGGAGCTGTTTTTT. This sequence encodes CASTGTALRMNTGELFF.

The chain employs TRBV7-9 and TRBJ2-1, with 12 bases identical to TRBD2. The CDR3 is 16 residues long. V shed 3 bases and J 9 bases; nucleotides not matched to a gene: 9. The germline gives CDR1 SEHNR, CDR2 FQNEAQ (reference sequence). Here the CDR3 reads CASSFTLAGGVGEQFF. CDR3 nucleotide sequence: TGTGCCAGCAGCTTTACCCTAGCGGGGGGGGTTGGTGAGCAGTTCTTC.

This chain links TRBV30 with TRBJ1-1, with TRBD1 matching over 8 bases. Germline V CDR1 and CDR2: GTSNPN, SVGIG (reference sequence). CDR3 length equals 14 residues. V shed 4 bases and J 0 bases; nucleotides not matched to a gene: 4. The CDR3 here is CAWNRQGMNTEAFF. The CDR3 nucleotides are TGTGCCTGGAATCGACAGGGGATGAACACTGAAGCTTTCTTT.

This clone was found a few times. The genes are TRBV14 and TRBJ2-5; either TRBD1 or TRBD2 may supply D (5 bases each). In germline, CDR1 is SGHDN, CDR2 FVKESK. CDR3 length: 16 residues. V was cut by 2 bases and J by 2 bases, with 15 bases left in between. The CDR3 DNA reads TGTGCCAGCAGCCAAAGGCCCAGGGAGAGACAAGAGACCCAGTACTTC. Its protein is CASSQRPRERQETQYF.

This clone showed up just once. This CDR3 is also generated by other DNA sequences in the sample. This rearrangement joins TRBV5-1 to TRBJ2-7; the D gene could be TRBD1 or TRBD2 (5 bases each). The germline V and J ends were trimmed by 4 bases and 4 bases, with 15 bases remaining between them. The CDR3 covers 14 residues. Germline CDR1 reads SGHRS; CDR2 reads YFSETQ. CDR3 sequence reads: CASSLRGPPYEQYF. CDR3 in DNA: TGCGCCAGCAGCCTGAGGGGACCCCCTTACGAGCAGTACTTC.

The chain recombines TRBV27 with TRBJ2-7; 13 nucleotides align to TRBD2. Trimming took 6 bases from V and 7 from J; bases not matched to a gene: 9. Germline V gene data show CDR1 as MNHEY and CDR2 as SMNVEV (reference sequence). This CDR3 has 15 amino acids. The CDR3 region is CASSMGLAGLGEQYF. CDR3 nucleotide sequence: TGTGCCAGCAGCATGGGACTAGCGGGACTCGGGGAGCAGTACTTC.

This chain uses TRBV10-3 with TRBJ2-5; 12 nucleotides match TRBD2. Germline values: CDR1 ENHRY, CDR2 SYGVKD. Losses at the gene ends were 8 bases for V and 2 bases for J; bases not matched to a gene: 0. The CDR3 extends over 13 amino acids. The DNA for the CDR3 is TGTGCCATCGGACTAGCGGGACAAGAGACCCAGTACTTC. Encoded protein: CAIGLAGQETQYF.

This clone was recorded a few times. V gene TRBV5-1 combines with J gene TRBJ2-5; D call uncertain. Germline V gene data show CDR1 as SGHRS and CDR2 as YFSETQ. V lost 7 bases to trimming and J lost 4 bases, with 5 bases between them. The CDR3 is made up of 10 amino acids. CDR3 coding DNA: TGCGCCAGCCCGTTAGAGACCCAGTACTTC. This translates into CASPLETQYF. Using reference TRBV5-1 and TRBJ2-5 for the parts outside the CDR3, the full variable domain is KAGVTQTPRYLIKTRGQQVTLSCSPISGHRSVSWYQQTPGQGLQFLFEYFSETQRNKGNFPGRFSGRQFSNSRSEMNVSTLELGDSALYLCASPLETQYFGPGTRLLVL.

This clone was detected only a few times. CDR3: CAHSLTPNTEAFF. CDR3 nucleotide sequence: TGTGCCCACAGCTTGACGCCGAACACTGAAGCTTTCTTT. The chain employs TRBV7-9 and TRBJ1-1, with unresolved D. Trimming removed 11 bases at V and 1 base at J, with 14 bases between. The germline CDR1 and CDR2 sequences are SEHNR and FQNEAQ (reference sequence). This CDR3 has 13 amino acids.

This chain links TRBV9 with TRBJ2-3; a possible D gene is TRBD1 (5 bases). The germline V and J ends were trimmed by 0 bases and 4 bases, with 21 bases remaining between them. From germline, CDR1 is SGDLS and CDR2 YYNGEE. The CDR3 has 18 residues. The CDR3, as DNA: TGTGCCAGCAGCGTAGCCGCCACTGCGCCCAGGGTGGCAGATACGCAGTATTTT. The encoded protein is CASSVAATAPRVADTQYF.

Notes on this clone: Other DNA sequences in the same sample also yield this CDR3. The J gene is TRBJ2-3, the V gene TRBV28, with 8 bases that match TRBD1. With V trimmed by 8 bases and J by 5 bases, 9 bases remained unmatched. The germline V gene has CDR1 MDHEN and CDR2 SYDVKM. This CDR3 is 14 amino acids long. The CDR3 region is CASRNGQGGDTQYF. CDR3 bases: TGTGCCAGCCGGAACGGACAGGGCGGAGATACGCAGTATTTT.

This sequence joins TRBV7-8 and TRBJ2-2, with 7 bases aligning to TRBD2. The J segment lost 4 bases and the V segment lost 7 bases, leaving 12 bases of the junction unmatched. The CDR3 spans 16 residues. The germline gives CDR1 SGHVS, CDR2 FQNEAQ. The chain's CDR3 is CASIAGTTISTGELFF. CDR3 sequence (DNA): TGTGCCAGCATCGCCGGGACTACTATAAGCACCGGGGAGCTGTTTTTT.

Here the CDR3 reads CASREDSYNEQFF. Here the CDR3 DNA reads TGCGCCAGCAGAGAGGACAGCTACAATGAGCAGTTCTTC. The V call is TRBV10-2, the J call TRBJ2-1, with a weak D call TRBD1 (6 bases). The CDR3 runs 13 residues. Trimming cost V 6 bases and J 3 bases, with 9 bases left between them. Germline values: CDR1 WSHSY, CDR2 SAAADI.

This clone was observed a handful of times. The gene calls are TRBV6-6 and TRBJ2-7, with D perhaps matching TRBD1 (6 bases). Germline V gene lookup returns CDR1 MNHNY and CDR2 SVGAGI (reference sequence). V shed 6 bases and J shed 2 bases, with 14 bases lying between them. The CDR3 has 14 amino acids. The CDR3, as DNA: TGTGCCAGCAGACCCGGACAGTTAGCCTACGAGCAGTACTTC. This encodes CASRPGQLAYEQYF.